This passage covers 16 T cell receptor beta chains from one sample sequenced in a study of T-cell reconstitution after alpha-beta-depleted transplantation in children. During its preparation, the TCRbeta library received unique molecular identifiers. From the PCR reads, TCRdb called clonotypes with MiXCR, one entry per CDR3 protein. Of under 750,000 distinct CDR3 sequences in the sample, 20% to 25% were seen once. The specimen comprised PBMCs, mostly from graft donor cells, sampled 360 days after TCRalphabeta/CD19-depleted stem cell transplant. These receptors originate from a boy in the first two years of life who had a stem cell transplant for acute myeloid leukemia, so the T cells may come from the graft donor.

Ten or more counts support this clonotype. The CDR3 bases are TGCAGTGCTAGAGAGGACGGCAGGACAAACGAGCAGTACGTC. Amino acid sequence: CSAREDGRTNEQYV. The chain joins TRBV20-1 to TRBJ2-7; TRBD1 is a possible D gene (5 bases). Germline values: CDR1 DFQATT, CDR2 SNEGSKA (reference sequence). Trimming stripped 0 bases from V and 5 bases from J, with 14 bases between. CDR3 size: 14 residues.

This clonotype was counted at least ten times. The V and J genes are TRBV9 and TRBJ2-7; the D gene could be TRBD1 or TRBD2 (5 bases each). Deletions cut 0 bases from V and 3 bases from J, with 10 bases between. The germline V gene encodes CDR1 SGDLS and CDR2 YYNGEE. The CDR3 loop spans 14 amino acids. CDR3 nucleotides: TGTGCCAGCAGCGTAGAAGGGGCGGGCTACGAGCAGTACTTC. Residues: CASSVEGAGYEQYF.

As for this clonotype: An end of the junction differs from the germline gene, which may be a read error. V usage is TRBV9 and J usage is TRBJ2-7; 7 bases fit TRBD1. Germline lookup yields CDR1 SGDLS and CDR2 YYNGEE. There are 15 residues in the CDR3. The CDR3 nucleotides read TGTGCCAGCAGCGTAGGGGGGACAGTCTCCTACGAGCAGTCCTTC. It translates to CASSVGGTVSYEQSF.

Comment on this clonotype: A read error is likely, as this CDR3 ends without the conserved phenylalanine or tryptophan. This rearrangement joins TRBV20-1 to TRBJ2-7; 8 nucleotides agree with TRBD2. Germline assignment: CDR1 DFQATT and CDR2 SNEGSKA (reference sequence). The CDR3 covers 16 residues. The V gene end was trimmed by 0 bases and the J gene end by 0 bases; junction bases not matched to a gene: 7. The CDR3, as DNA: TGCAGTGCTAGAGATGCCATAGCGGGGTCCTCCTACGAGCAGTACTGC. Its translation: CSARDAIAGSSYEQYC.

V gene TRBV20-1 combines with J gene TRBJ1-4; 8 bases agree with TRBD1. The CDR3 extends over 13 amino acids. J lost 8 bases, V lost 7 bases, and 9 bases had no gene match. The germline V gene has CDR1 DFQATT and CDR2 SNEGSKA (reference sequence). The CDR3 coding sequence is TGCAGTGTCAGACAGGGGCGGGAGGAAAAACTGTTTTTT. Encoded protein: CSVRQGREEKLFF.

In its sample, this clonotype was seen once. One end of the junction fails to match germline, which may point to a read error. The chain links TRBV20-1 to TRBJ2-7, with 11 bases that match TRBD2. Germline V lookup: CDR1 DFQATT, CDR2 SNEGSKA (reference sequence). The CDR3 extends over 16 amino acids. The CDR3 is CSARAKLAGVSHEQYF. CDR3 DNA sequence: TGCAGTGCTAGAGCAAAACTAGCGGGGGTCTCCCACGAGCAGTACTTC.

This clonotype was observed at least ten times. The rearrangement uses TRBV12-3 or TRBV12-4 and TRBJ2-3; the D gene is possibly TRBD2 (5 bases). V lost 8 bases to trimming and J lost 2 bases, with 8 bases between them. The CDR3 consists of 12 residues. CDR3 sequence: CASRGVTDTQYF. The CDR3 bases are TGTGCCAGCCGGGGTGTCACAGATACGCAGTATTTT.

This clonotype turned up a few times. This chain joins TRBV20-1 and TRBJ1-2; D may be TRBD1 (5 bases). CDR1 is DFQATT, CDR2 SNEGSKA, per germline (reference sequence). The CDR3 runs to 16 residues. V dropped 1 base and J dropped 4 bases, with 19 bases sitting between them. CDR3 coding DNA: TGCAGTGCTAGAGTCCGTGGGAGAACGAGGGGCTATGGCTACACCTTC. Its translation is CSARVRGRTRGYGYTF.

In its sample, this clonotype was seen a few times. The CDR3 coding sequence is TGTGCCAGCAGTTTAGGGACAGGGGTATCCTACGAGCAGTACGTC. It specifies CASSLGTGVSYEQYV. This sequence joins TRBV28 and TRBJ2-7; 10 nucleotides align to TRBD1. Per germline, CDR1 MDHEN and CDR2 SYDVKM. V was clipped by 2 bases and J by 1 base; unmatched bases: 2. There are 15 residues in the CDR3.

This clonotype came up many times. The V gene is TRBV28, the J gene TRBJ2-2; TRBD2 is a possible D gene (6 bases). CDR3 length equals 13 residues. V was clipped by 8 bases and J by 6 bases, with 13 bases between them. Germline values: CDR1 MDHEN, CDR2 SYDVKM. The CDR3 DNA follows: TGTGCCAGCGTGGGACTGAGGGCCGGGGAGCTGTTTTTT. Translating gives CASVGLRAGELFF.

This clonotype has just a few counts. The genes are TRBV3-1 and TRBJ2-3; 7 bases are a match to TRBD2. Trimming at V came to 0 bases and at J to 2 bases, leaving 5 bases not matched to a gene. Germline CDR1 is LGHDT and CDR2 is YNNKEL (reference sequence). The length of the CDR3 is 16 residues. CDR3 coding DNA: TGTGCCAGCAGCCAAGATTTGCTAGCGGCCACAGATACGCAGTATTTT. Its protein is CASSQDLLAATDTQYF.

Only one count was recorded for this clonotype. The genes are TRBV18 and TRBJ2-5, with D tentatively TRBD2 (5 bases). Trimming shortened V by 2 bases and J by 0 bases, and 10 bases separated the two germline ends. Germline CDR1 is KGHSH and CDR2 is LQKENI. CDR3 length equals 15 residues. CDR3 residues: CASSPRIGDQETQYF. The CDR3 nucleotides are TGTGCCAGCTCACCAAGGATCGGGGACCAAGAGACCCAGTACTTC.

This clonotype came up many times. The rearrangement joins TRBV12-3 or TRBV12-4 to TRBJ1-5, with D possibly matching TRBD1 (5 bases). This CDR3 comprises 14 residues. Deletions cut 2 bases from V and 6 bases from J, with 11 bases between. CDR3 amino acids: CASSLWGVGQPQHF. The DNA of the CDR3 is TGTGCCAGCAGTTTATGGGGGGTAGGTCAGCCCCAGCATTTT.

The V call is TRBV7-2, the J call TRBJ2-1; the match to TRBD2 covers 7 bases. The CDR3 runs to 14 residues. V lost 5 bases and J lost 7; bases outside the gene matches: 8. CDR1 is SGHTA and CDR2 is FQGNSA in the germline V gene. CDR3 sequence (DNA): TGTGCCAGCAGCCCCGGGGGGATTGGGAATGAGCAGTTCTTC. Amino acids: CASSPGGIGNEQFF.

The chain joins TRBV27 to TRBJ2-7, with 8 bases identical to TRBD1. Trimming cost V 5 bases and J 3 bases; bases outside gene matches: 9. The germline gives CDR1 MNHEY, CDR2 SMNVEV (reference sequence). This CDR3 region has 15 residues. The DNA of the CDR3 is TGTGCCAGCAGTCCTTCCGGGACAGGATTCTACGAGCAGTACGTC. The encoded protein is CASSPSGTGFYEQYV.

The table lists this clonotype with a few counts. V gene TRBV6-5 combines with J gene TRBJ1-1; D is unresolved. CDR3 length equals 14 residues. Trimming removed 6 bases at V and 1 base at J, with 12 bases between. CDR1 and CDR2 from the germline V gene are MNHEY and SVGAGI. CDR3 in amino acids: CASSLTRENTEAFF. The CDR3 DNA is TGTGCCAGCAGCCTAACTCGGGAGAACACTGAAGCTTTCTTT.